A selection of T cell receptor beta chains follows, all from one sample in a study of blood T cell repertoires in COVID-19. The method was immunoSEQ multiplex PCR; TCRdb's version includes in-frame clones alone and lacks a portion of them. The table includes about 300,000 clones, roughly 90% detected once. Source material: PBMCs or T cells enriched from blood (not recorded which). Receptors were obtained from a woman aged 18-29 years with acute COVID-19. Both conserved end residues are part of each CDR3. Each record gives: clone size, D gene, V gene, J gene, CDR3 protein, CDR3 DNA. The D gene is left open where the match is weak. Not every row has a clone size; where given, it reads once, few, many or a size class.

abundance: -; d_gene: -; v_gene: TRBV19; j_gene: TRBJ2-6; CDR3aa: CASSMRVWQSGANVLTF; CDR3nt: TGTGCCAGTAGTATGAGGGTATGGCAGTCTGGGGCCAACGTCCTGACTTTC
abundance: -; d_gene: -; v_gene: TRBV28; j_gene: TRBJ2-6; CDR3aa: CASSLVSSGANVLTF; CDR3nt: TGTGCCAGCAGTTTGGTTAGCTCTGGGGCCAACGTCCTGACTTTC
abundance: once; d_gene: -; v_gene: TRBV24-1; j_gene: TRBJ1-1; CDR3aa: CATSGLKHTEAFF; CDR3nt: TGTGCCACCAGTGGCCTCAAGCACACTGAAGCTTTCTTT
abundance: -; d_gene: TRBD1; v_gene: TRBV5-1; j_gene: TRBJ1-1; CDR3aa: CASRFTGGGGEAFF; CDR3nt: TGCGCCAGCAGGTTCACAGGGGGCGGCGGTGAAGCTTTCTTT
abundance: -; d_gene: TRBD1; v_gene: TRBV5-4; j_gene: TRBJ2-2; CDR3aa: CASSLGTGTGELFF; CDR3nt: TGTGCCAGCAGCTTGGGGACAGGGACCGGGGAGCTGTTTTTT
abundance: -; d_gene: TRBD1; v_gene: TRBV5-1; j_gene: TRBJ2-1; CDR3aa: CASSRDSNRGDEQFF; CDR3nt: TGCGCCAGCAGCCGCGATTCAAACAGGGGTGATGAGCAGTTCTTC
abundance: -; d_gene: TRBD1; v_gene: TRBV5-1; j_gene: TRBJ2-2; CDR3aa: CASSLIIPGQGTGELFF; CDR3nt: TGCGCCAGCAGCCTGATAATTCCGGGACAGGGGACCGGGGAGCTGTTTTTT
abundance: -; d_gene: TRBD1; v_gene: TRBV15; j_gene: TRBJ2-7; CDR3aa: CATSRDRTGLSEQYF; CDR3nt: TGTGCCACCAGCAGAGATAGGACAGGTTTGAGCGAGCAGTACTTC
abundance: -; d_gene: -; v_gene: TRBV6-5; j_gene: TRBJ1-1; CDR3aa: CASSYSRAGNTEAFF; CDR3nt: TGTGCCAGCAGTTACAGTCGCGCGGGGAACACTGAAGCTTTCTTT
abundance: -; d_gene: TRBD1; v_gene: TRBV9; j_gene: TRBJ2-5; CDR3aa: CASSPGQGDAETQYF; CDR3nt: TGTGCCAGCAGCCCGGGACAGGGGGACGCAGAGACCCAGTACTTC
abundance: -; d_gene: -; v_gene: TRBV9; j_gene: TRBJ2-4; CDR3aa: CASSPTGYIQYF; CDR3nt: TGTGCCAGCAGCCCAACGGGGTACATTCAGTACTTC
abundance: few; d_gene: TRBD1; v_gene: TRBV9; j_gene: TRBJ2-3; CDR3aa: CASSVAGGQGYLDTQYF; CDR3nt: TGTGCCAGCAGCGTAGCGGGGGGACAGGGGTATTTAGATACGCAGTATTTT
abundance: -; d_gene: TRBD2; v_gene: TRBV10-3; j_gene: TRBJ2-5; CDR3aa: CAISESTAGGSAQETQYF; CDR3nt: TGTGCCATCAGTGAGTCGACTGCGGGAGGCTCGGCCCAAGAGACCCAGTACTTC
abundance: -; d_gene: -; v_gene: TRBV5-1; j_gene: TRBJ2-7; CDR3aa: CASSPGGGSGNSYEQYF; CDR3nt: TGCGCCAGCAGCCCGGGGGGCGGGAGTGGAAACTCCTACGAGCAGTACTTC
abundance: -; d_gene: TRBD2; v_gene: TRBV7-9; j_gene: TRBJ2-1; CDR3aa: CASSPPGGREQFF; CDR3nt: TGTGCCAGCAGTCCCCCGGGGGGGCGGGAGCAGTTCTTC
abundance: -; d_gene: TRBD1; v_gene: TRBV2; j_gene: TRBJ2-7; CDR3aa: CASRYVTGTGGNEQYF; CDR3nt: TGTGCCAGCAGATACGTCACCGGGACAGGGGGCAACGAGCAGTACTTC
abundance: -; d_gene: -; v_gene: TRBV29-1; j_gene: TRBJ1-2; CDR3aa: CSVEGTYHGYTF; CDR3nt: TGCAGCGTTGAAGGGACATATCATGGCTACACCTTC
abundance: -; d_gene: -; v_gene: TRBV11-3; j_gene: TRBJ1-6; CDR3aa: CASSPTGPNSPLHF; CDR3nt: TGTGCCAGCAGCCCGACAGGACCTAATTCACCCCTCCACTTT
abundance: -; d_gene: -; v_gene: TRBV28; j_gene: TRBJ1-2; CDR3aa: CASTSIRTEFYGYTF; CDR3nt: TGTGCCAGCACTTCGATAAGGACAGAATTCTATGGCTACACCTTC
abundance: -; d_gene: TRBD1; v_gene: TRBV7-3; j_gene: TRBJ2-4; CDR3aa: CASSRTGGADIQYF; CDR3nt: TGTGCCAGCAGTCGGACAGGGGGCGCGGACATTCAGTACTTC
abundance: -; d_gene: TRBD1; v_gene: TRBV24-1; j_gene: TRBJ2-1; CDR3aa: CATSESTGFKQFF; CDR3nt: TGTGCCACCAGTGAGTCGACAGGGTTTAAGCAGTTCTTC
abundance: -; d_gene: TRBD1; v_gene: TRBV28; j_gene: TRBJ1-1; CDR3aa: CASSFDRGLMNTEAFF; CDR3nt: TGTGCCAGCAGTTTTGACAGGGGGCTAATGAACACTGAAGCTTTCTTT
abundance: -; d_gene: TRBD2; v_gene: TRBV9; j_gene: TRBJ2-3; CDR3aa: CASSANGLAGTDTQYF; CDR3nt: TGTGCCAGCAGCGCCAACGGACTAGCGGGAACAGATACGCAGTATTTT
abundance: -; d_gene: -; v_gene: TRBV28; j_gene: TRBJ1-2; CDR3aa: CALRGNRVGGYTF; CDR3nt: TGTGCCTTGAGAGGGAACAGGGTGGGCGGCTACACCTTC
abundance: -; d_gene: -; v_gene: TRBV25-1; j_gene: TRBJ1-2; CDR3aa: CASSPGPIYGYTF; CDR3nt: TGTGCCAGCAGTCCGGGTCCAATCTATGGCTACACCTTC
abundance: -; d_gene: TRBD1; v_gene: TRBV24-1; j_gene: TRBJ1-2; CDR3aa: CATSDPGQGADGYTF; CDR3nt: TGTGCCACCAGTGATCCGGGACAGGGGGCTGATGGCTACACCTTC
abundance: -; d_gene: TRBD1; v_gene: TRBV7-9; j_gene: TRBJ2-7; CDR3aa: CASSSPGTGTYEQYF; CDR3nt: TGTGCCAGCAGCTCACCCGGGACAGGGACCTACGAGCAGTACTTC
abundance: -; d_gene: -; v_gene: TRBV19; j_gene: TRBJ1-1; CDR3aa: CASTYDSFYTEAFF; CDR3nt: TGTGCCAGTACCTACGACAGTTTTTACACTGAAGCTTTCTTT
abundance: once; d_gene: TRBD2; v_gene: TRBV10-3; j_gene: TRBJ2-1; CDR3aa: CAISFGGLVNEQFF; CDR3nt: TGTGCCATCAGTTTTGGGGGACTAGTGAATGAGCAGTTCTTC
abundance: -; d_gene: TRBD2; v_gene: TRBV7-9; j_gene: TRBJ2-1; CDR3aa: CASSLPGAGGPSSYNEQFF; CDR3nt: TGTGCCAGCAGCTTACCGGGAGCGGGAGGGCCGAGCTCCTACAATGAGCAGTTCTTC
abundance: -; d_gene: TRBD2; v_gene: TRBV4-2; j_gene: TRBJ2-4; CDR3aa: CACSQDIGRLAGDYNLAKNIQYF; CDR3nt: TGTGCCTGCAGCCAAGATATCGGCCGACTAGCGGGGGACTACAACTTAGCCAAAAACATTCAGTACTTC
abundance: -; d_gene: TRBD2; v_gene: TRBV3-1/TRBV3-2; j_gene: TRBJ2-2; CDR3aa: CASQSSAGYTGELFF; CDR3nt: TGTGCCAGCCAATCGTCAGCGGGGTACACCGGGGAGCTGTTTTTT
abundance: -; d_gene: -; v_gene: TRBV3-1/TRBV3-2; j_gene: TRBJ1-1; CDR3aa: CASSPQGKVIMGTEAFF; CDR3nt: TGTGCCAGCAGCCCACAGGGAAAGGTAATCATGGGCACTGAAGCTTTCTTT